This TCR beta chain was documented in a study of cytomegalovirus exposure and HLA in healthy donors. Findings and limits, study-wide: Subsequent analysis showed first-cohort TCR clusters tending to co-occur in over a hundred validation repertoires. In vitro data verified a few CMV-associated chains as specific for CMV antigens.

On this clone itself: Its cognate antigen is unknown.

Using immunoSEQ multiplex PCR, the repertoire was profiled, and TCRdb retains in-frame clones only, with some absent. The table includes 300,000 to 400,000 clones, 70% to 90% detected once. CDR1 and CDR2 (germline): SGHRS, YFSETQ. Germline trimming cut 0 bases from V and 4 bases from J; bases unmatched to any gene: 11. This CDR3 has 17 amino acids. Sequenced: PBMCs. The receptor's source is a woman aged 18-30 years in good health and CMV-seronegative. The J gene is TRBJ2-3, the V gene TRBV5-1; TRBD1 matches 7 bases. CDR3 nucleotides: TGCGCCAGCAGCTTGGGGCAAGGTTCGGACAGGTCAGATACGCAGTATTTT. Translation gives CASSLGQGSDRSDTQYF. Full variable domain (remainder filled in from reference TRBV5-1 and TRBJ2-3): KAGVTQTPRYLIKTRGQQVTLSCSPISGHRSVSWYQQTPGQGLQFLFEYFSETQRNKGNFPGRFSGRQFSNSRSEMNVSTLELGDSALYLCASSLGQGSDRSDTQYFGPGTRLTVL.